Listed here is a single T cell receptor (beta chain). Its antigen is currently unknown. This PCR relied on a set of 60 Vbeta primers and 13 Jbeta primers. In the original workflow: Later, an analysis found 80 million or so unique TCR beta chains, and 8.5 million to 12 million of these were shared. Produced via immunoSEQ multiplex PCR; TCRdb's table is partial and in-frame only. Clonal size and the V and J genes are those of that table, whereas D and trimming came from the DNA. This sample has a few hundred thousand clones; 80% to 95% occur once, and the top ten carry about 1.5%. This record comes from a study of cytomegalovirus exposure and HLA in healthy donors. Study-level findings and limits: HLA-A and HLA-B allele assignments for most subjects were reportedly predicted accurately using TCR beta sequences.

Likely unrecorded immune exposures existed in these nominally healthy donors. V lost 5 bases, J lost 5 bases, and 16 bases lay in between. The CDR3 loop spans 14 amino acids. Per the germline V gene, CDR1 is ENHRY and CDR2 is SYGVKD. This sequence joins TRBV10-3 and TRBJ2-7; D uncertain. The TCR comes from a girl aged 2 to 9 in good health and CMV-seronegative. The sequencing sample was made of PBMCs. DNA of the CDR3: TGTGCCATCAGTCCCCAGATTACCACAGACGAGCAGTACTTC. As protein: CAISPQITTDEQYF.